Ten or more counts support the clone carrying this T cell receptor beta chain. The target antigen is unknown. V lost 5 bases to trimming and J lost 1 base; unmatched junction nucleotides: 7. Per germline, CDR1 SEHNR and CDR2 FQNEAQ (reference sequence). There are 16 residues in the CDR3. The data belong to a study of early T cells in non-severe SARS-CoV-2 infection. About the research overall: Chains from this unsorted whole-blood bulk RNA could not be paired.

Study-wide findings and caveats: Sequences matched to VDJdb favored anti-spike CD8 responses, while private and CD4 specificities were missed.

Molecules of cDNA were individually given unique molecular identifiers that were attached to them. Each CDR3 protein gets one entry after TCRdb re-called the 5' RACE reads with MiXCR. The sample contains roughly 52,000 distinct CDR3 sequences, about 6% of which appear only once. The chain uses TRBV7-9 and TRBJ2-3, with 9 nucleotides matching TRBD1. The sequences come from whole blood, collected at baseline. This clonotype originated in an adult who was a healthcare worker with PCR-confirmed SARS-CoV-2 infection or an uninfected control (not recorded which). In nucleotides, the CDR3 is TGTGCCAGCAGCCAAGTGGGACAGGGTGGCACAGATACGCAGTATTTT. Protein sequence: CASSQVGQGGTDTQYF. Complete variable domain (other parts from reference TRBV7-9 and TRBJ2-3): DTGVSQNPRHKITKRGQNVTFRCDPISEHNRLYWYRQTLGQGPEFLTYFQNEAQLEKSRLLSDRFSAERPKGSFSTLEIQRTEQGDSAMYLCASSQVGQGGTDTQYFGPGTRLTVL.